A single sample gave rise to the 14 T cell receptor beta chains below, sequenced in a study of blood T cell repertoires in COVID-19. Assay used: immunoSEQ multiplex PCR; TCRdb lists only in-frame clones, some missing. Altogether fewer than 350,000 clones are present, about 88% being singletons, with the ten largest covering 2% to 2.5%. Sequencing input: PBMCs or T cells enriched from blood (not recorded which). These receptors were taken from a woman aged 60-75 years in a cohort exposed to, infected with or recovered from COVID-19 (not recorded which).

The CDR3 loop is CATSRGQTYEQYF. In nucleotides, the CDR3 is TGTGCCACCAGCAGGGGACAGACCTACGAGCAGTACTTC. This chain links TRBV15 with TRBJ2-7, with TRBD1 matching over 7 bases. The CDR3 consists of 13 residues. Germline CDR1 LNHNV, CDR2 YYDKDF (reference sequence). V was clipped by 3 bases and J by 2 bases; unmatched bases: 1.

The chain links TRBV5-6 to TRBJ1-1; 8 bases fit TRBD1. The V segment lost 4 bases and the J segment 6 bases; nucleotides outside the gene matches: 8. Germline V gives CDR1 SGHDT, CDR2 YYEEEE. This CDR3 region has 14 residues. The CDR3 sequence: CASSPDRTGSEAFF. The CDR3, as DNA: TGTGCCAGCAGCCCAGATCGGACAGGGTCTGAAGCTTTCTTT.

The CDR3 region is CASGLGQGENYGYTF. CDR3 coding DNA: TGTGCTAGTGGTTTGGGTCAAGGGGAAAACTATGGCTACACCTTC. This sequence joins TRBV12-5 and TRBJ1-2; TRBD1 is a possible D gene (5 bases). From germline, CDR1 is LGHNT and CDR2 FRNRAP. This CDR3 region has 15 residues. V shed 1 base and J shed 2 bases, with 11 bases lying between them. The whole variable domain, filled in from reference TRBV12-5 and TRBJ1-2, reads DARVTQTPRHKVTEMGQEVTMRCQPILGHNTVFWYRQTMMQGLELLAYFRNRAPLDDSGMPKDRFSAEMPDATLATLKIQPSEPRDSAVYFCASGLGQGENYGYTFGSGTRLTVV.

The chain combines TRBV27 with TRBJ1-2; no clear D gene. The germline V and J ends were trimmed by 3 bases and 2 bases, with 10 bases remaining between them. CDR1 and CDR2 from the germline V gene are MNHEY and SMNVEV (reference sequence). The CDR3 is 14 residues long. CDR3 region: CASSLGALNYGYTF. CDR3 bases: TGTGCCAGCAGTTTGGGAGCGCTAAACTATGGCTACACCTTC.

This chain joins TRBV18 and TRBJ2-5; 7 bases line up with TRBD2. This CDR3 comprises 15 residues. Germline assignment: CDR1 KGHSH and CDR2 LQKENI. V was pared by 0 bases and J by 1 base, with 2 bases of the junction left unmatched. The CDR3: CASSPPGTTQETQYF. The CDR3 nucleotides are TGTGCCAGCTCACCACCCGGGACTACCCAAGAGACCCAGTACTTC.

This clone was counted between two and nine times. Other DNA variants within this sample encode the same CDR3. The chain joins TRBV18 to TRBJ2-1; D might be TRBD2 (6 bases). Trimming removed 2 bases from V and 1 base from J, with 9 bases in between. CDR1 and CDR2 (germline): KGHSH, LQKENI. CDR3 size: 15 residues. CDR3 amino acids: CASSPGRGSYNEQFF. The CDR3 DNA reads TGTGCCAGCTCACCAGGGCGGGGTTCCTACAATGAGCAGTTCTTC.

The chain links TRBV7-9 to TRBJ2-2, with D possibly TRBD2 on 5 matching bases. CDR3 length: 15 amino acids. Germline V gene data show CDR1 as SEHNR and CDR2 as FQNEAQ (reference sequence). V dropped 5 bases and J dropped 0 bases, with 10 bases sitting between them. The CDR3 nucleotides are TGTGCCAGCAGCCGGGGTCCGGCGAACACCGGGGAGCTGTTTTTT. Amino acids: CASSRGPANTGELFF.

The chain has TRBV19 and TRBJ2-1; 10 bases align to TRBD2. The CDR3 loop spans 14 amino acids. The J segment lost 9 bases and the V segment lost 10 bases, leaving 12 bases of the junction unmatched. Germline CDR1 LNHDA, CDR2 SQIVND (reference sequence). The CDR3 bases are TGTGCCATTCGAGCGGGAGGGTTTGGAGGTGAGCAGTTCTTC. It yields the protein CAIRAGGFGGEQFF.

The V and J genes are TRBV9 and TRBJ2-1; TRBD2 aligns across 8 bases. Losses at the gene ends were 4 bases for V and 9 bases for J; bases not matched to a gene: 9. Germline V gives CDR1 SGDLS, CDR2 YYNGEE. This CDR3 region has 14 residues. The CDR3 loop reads CASSQGPSGFEQFF. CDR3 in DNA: TGTGCCAGCAGCCAAGGCCCTAGCGGGTTTGAGCAGTTCTTC.

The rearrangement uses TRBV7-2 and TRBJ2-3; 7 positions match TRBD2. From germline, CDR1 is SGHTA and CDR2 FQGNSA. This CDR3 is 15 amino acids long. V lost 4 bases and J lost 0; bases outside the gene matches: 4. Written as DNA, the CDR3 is TGTGCCAGCAGCTCCACTAGCGTCAGCACAGATACGCAGTATTTT. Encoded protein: CASSSTSVSTDTQYF.

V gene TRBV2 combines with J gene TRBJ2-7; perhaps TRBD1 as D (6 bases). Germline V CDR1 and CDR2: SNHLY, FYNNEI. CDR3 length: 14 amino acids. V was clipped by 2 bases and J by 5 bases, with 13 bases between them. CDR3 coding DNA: TGTGCCAGCAGTGAAATGGCACAGGGTAACGAGCAGTACTTC. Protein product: CASSEMAQGNEQYF.

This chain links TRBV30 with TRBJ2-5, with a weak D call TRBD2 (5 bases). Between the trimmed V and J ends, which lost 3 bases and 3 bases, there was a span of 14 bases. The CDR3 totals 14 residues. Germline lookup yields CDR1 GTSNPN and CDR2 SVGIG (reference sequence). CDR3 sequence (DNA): TGTGCCTGGAGAGAGATAGACGGGAAAGAGACCCAGTACTTC. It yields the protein CAWREIDGKETQYF.

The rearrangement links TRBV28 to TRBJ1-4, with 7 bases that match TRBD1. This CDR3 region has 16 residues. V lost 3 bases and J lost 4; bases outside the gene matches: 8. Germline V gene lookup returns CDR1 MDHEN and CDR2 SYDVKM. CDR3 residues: CASSFLLRDSNEKLFF. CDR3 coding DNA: TGTGCCAGCAGTTTCCTCTTACGGGACAGTAATGAAAAACTGTTTTTT.

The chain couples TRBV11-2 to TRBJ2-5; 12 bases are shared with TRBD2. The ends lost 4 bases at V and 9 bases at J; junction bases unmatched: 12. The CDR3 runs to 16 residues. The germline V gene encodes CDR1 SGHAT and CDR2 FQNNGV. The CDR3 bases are TGTGCCAGCAGCTCAGATCTAGCGGGGGGGCAGGTGGCCCAGTACTTC. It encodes CASSSDLAGGQVAQYF.